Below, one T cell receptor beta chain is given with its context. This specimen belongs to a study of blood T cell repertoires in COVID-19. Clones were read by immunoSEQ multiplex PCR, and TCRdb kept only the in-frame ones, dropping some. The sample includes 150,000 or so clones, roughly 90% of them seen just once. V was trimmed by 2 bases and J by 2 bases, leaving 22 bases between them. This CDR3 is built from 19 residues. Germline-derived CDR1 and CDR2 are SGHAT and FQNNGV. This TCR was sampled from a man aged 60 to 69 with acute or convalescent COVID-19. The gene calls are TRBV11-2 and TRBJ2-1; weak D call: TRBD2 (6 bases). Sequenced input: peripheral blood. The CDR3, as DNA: TGTGCCAGCAGCTTAAATCCGGGTATGCCGGGGGTCGCCTACAATGAGCAGTTCTTC. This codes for CASSLNPGMPGVAYNEQFF.